This T cell receptor beta chain was identified in a study of blood T cell repertoires in COVID-19. At the level of the study: Some COVID-19 samples were acute and others convalescent; all came from the United States, Italy and Spain.

In the authors' workflow: Counts of nucleated cells, estimated from reference gene primer amplification, were obtained. The protocol was immunoSEQ multiplex PCR, while the TCRdb copy is restricted to in-frame clones and leaves out a portion. V and J calls and clone size are given by that table; D and trimming were obtained from the DNA. The table shows 350,000 to 400,000 clones, with roughly 90% occurring only once. The length of the CDR3 is 17 residues. Germline CDR1 SEHNR, CDR2 FQNEAQ (reference sequence). The ends lost 2 bases at V and 1 base at J; junction bases unmatched: 7. The chain has TRBV7-9 and TRBJ2-5, with 10 nucleotides matching TRBD2. The sequencing sample was made of peripheral blood. The TCR sequence derives from a woman aged 25 to 39 with COVID-19, enrolled during active disease. This CDR3 reads CASSLRASGSGQETQYF. The DNA for the CDR3 is TGTGCCAGCAGCTTAAGGGCTAGCGGGAGTGGCCAAGAGACCCAGTACTTC.